One and the same sample provided the 30 T cell receptor beta chains below, sequenced in a study of naive and memory T cell subsets. An equimolar mix of two oligonucleotides served as the beta constant-region primer for TRBC1 and TRBC2. One entry per CDR3 protein, called by TCRdb with MiXCR from the UMI-ligation and nested PCR reads. This sample yields 23,000 or so distinct CDR3 sequences, of which 9.5% to 11% are seen a single time; over 15% belongs to the top ten. The sequenced material came from central memory CD8+ T cells from blood. Receptors originate from a human donor in good health.

This rearrangement joins TRBV2 to TRBJ2-1, with 10 bases matching TRBD2. This CDR3 contains 14 residues. V dropped 9 bases and J dropped 9; count of bases not matched to a gene: 11. In germline, CDR1 is SNHLY, CDR2 FYNNEI. The CDR3 is CARDSGRSSSEQFF. Here the CDR3 DNA reads TGTGCCAGAGATAGCGGGAGGTCCTCCAGTGAGCAGTTCTTC.

This clonotype was found many times. The rearrangement joins TRBV6-1 to TRBJ2-5; D unclear. Germline-derived CDR1 and CDR2 are MNHNS and SASEGT. V was cut by 2 bases and J by 1 base, with 5 bases left in between. The CDR3 length is 13 residues. The CDR3: CASSELLQETQYF. As DNA, the CDR3 is TGTGCCAGCAGTGAACTACTCCAAGAGACCCAGTACTTC.

This clonotype turned up a few times. The rearrangement joins TRBV12-3 or TRBV12-4 to TRBJ2-1, with 11 nucleotides matching TRBD2. V lost 5 bases to trimming and J lost 4 bases; unmatched junction nucleotides: 7. This CDR3 has 16 residues. The CDR3 bases are TGTGCCAGCAGTCGGGGACTAGCGGACCTTTACAATGAGCAGTTCTTC. As protein: CASSRGLADLYNEQFF.

This sequence joins TRBV7-3 and TRBJ2-7; 8 positions agree with TRBD1. This CDR3 is 14 amino acids long. Germline loops: CDR1 SGHTA, CDR2 FQGTGA. J was trimmed by 5 bases and V by 4 bases; bases with no gene match: 7. The DNA of the CDR3 is TGTGCCAGCAGCTCACAGGGGGGAGGAGACGAGCAGTACTTC. Residues: CASSSQGGGDEQYF. The full variable domain, completed using reference TRBV7-3 and TRBJ2-7, is GAGVSQTPSNKVTEKGKYVELRCDPISGHTALYWYRQSLGQGPEFLIYFQGTGAADDSGLPNDRFFAVRPEGSVSTLKIQRTERGDSAVYLCASSSQGGGDEQYFGPGTRLTVT.

The chain recombines TRBV27 with TRBJ2-1; D is unclear. The CDR3 loop spans 13 amino acids. Trimming stripped 5 bases from V and 0 bases from J, with 5 bases between. Germline V gene data show CDR1 as MNHEY and CDR2 as SMNVEV (reference sequence). DNA for the CDR3: TGTGCCAGCAGTACGACCTCCTACAATGAGCAGTTCTTC. Translated, it gives CASSTTSYNEQFF.

This clonotype occurred many times. This may be a read error, as it is one base from a much larger clone. V gene TRBV28 combines with J gene TRBJ2-5; D perhaps matches TRBD2 (6 bases). The CDR3 has 15 residues. Germline V CDR1 and CDR2: MDHEN, SYDVKM. The V gene lost 7 bases and the J gene lost 4 bases, with 19 bases spanning the gap. The CDR3 is CASTAGRAVRETQYF. The DNA for the CDR3 is TGTGCCAGCACCGCGGGACGAGCGGTCAGAGAGACCCAGTACTTC.

The sample holds many counts of this clonotype. The chain combines TRBV4-2 with TRBJ2-7; tentatively, D is TRBD2 (6 bases). CDR1 and CDR2 (germline): LGHNA, YNFKEQ. The V gene lost 4 bases and the J gene lost 3 bases, with 13 bases spanning the gap. This CDR3 contains 14 residues. CDR3 region: CASSREAEGYEQYF. The CDR3, as DNA: TGTGCCAGCAGCCGGGAAGCGGAGGGCTACGAGCAGTACTTC.

At least ten counts were recorded for this clonotype. The rearrangement uses TRBV5-6 and TRBJ2-5; D is undetermined. This CDR3 region has 12 residues. Germline values: CDR1 SGHDT, CDR2 YYEEEE. V was pared by 0 bases and J by 5 bases, with 5 bases between. Here the CDR3 reads CASSLGRETQYF. The CDR3 coding sequence is TGTGCCAGCAGCTTGGGAAGGGAGACCCAGTACTTC.

This clonotype was detected only a few times. This chain links TRBV20-1 with TRBJ2-1, with TRBD2 matching 9 bases. The germline CDR1 and CDR2 sequences are DFQATT and SNEGSKA (reference sequence). The CDR3 loop spans 16 amino acids. V trimming: 0 bases; J trimming: 4 bases; junction bases outside the gene matches: 7. This CDR3 reads CSARDLSSGTYNEQFF. CDR3 nucleotide sequence: TGCAGTGCTAGAGATCTCTCTAGCGGGACATACAATGAGCAGTTCTTC.

The gene calls are TRBV4-3 and TRBJ2-1; D is unclear. V was pared by 0 bases and J by 3 bases, with 6 bases between. The CDR3 spans 14 residues. Looked up from germline, CDR1 is LGHNA and CDR2 is YSLEER. CDR3 sequence: CASSQEERYNEQFF. CDR3 coding DNA: TGCGCCAGCAGCCAAGAGGAGCGCTACAATGAGCAGTTCTTC.

This rearrangement joins TRBV11-2 to TRBJ2-1; TRBD2 aligns across 9 bases. This CDR3 is built from 22 residues. Trimming removed 2 bases from V and 0 bases from J; junction bases left unmatched: 20. Germline values: CDR1 SGHAT, CDR2 FQNNGV. As DNA, the CDR3 is TGTGCCAGCAGCTTACGCCCCCCCCTTGGGACTAGCTCTGAAAGCTCCTACAATGAGCAGTTCTTC. It codes for CASSLRPPLGTSSESSYNEQFF.

This clonotype is medium-sized in the sample. The V gene is TRBV28, the J gene TRBJ2-1, with unresolved D. Germline CDR1 reads MDHEN; CDR2 reads SYDVKM. Trimming left V 6 bases short and J 6 bases short, with 15 bases between. The CDR3 totals 14 residues. For the CDR3, the DNA is TGTGCCAGCAGCTTGACAAAGTCGGGCAATGAGCAGTTCTTC. Its translation is CASSLTKSGNEQFF.

At least ten counts were recorded for this clonotype. The chain combines TRBV28 with TRBJ2-7; 7 nucleotides match TRBD2. CDR3 length: 17 residues. Germline lookup yields CDR1 MDHEN and CDR2 SYDVKM. The J segment lost 2 bases and the V segment lost 5 bases, leaving 15 bases of the junction unmatched. CDR3: CASSTIVADGRAYEQYF. The CDR3 nucleotides read TGTGCCAGCAGTACCATAGTTGCGGATGGGAGGGCCTACGAGCAGTACTTC. The full variable domain, its missing parts supplied by reference TRBV28 and TRBJ2-7, is DVKVTQSSRYLVKRTGEKVFLECVQDMDHENMFWYRQDPGLGLRLIYFSYDVKMKEKGDIPEGYSVSREKKERFSLILESASTNQTSMYLCASSTIVADGRAYEQYFGPGTRLTVT.

Many counts were recorded for this clonotype. The V call is TRBV27, the J call TRBJ2-1, with TRBD2 identical over 15 bases. CDR3 length: 18 residues. V trimming: 6 bases; J trimming: 8 bases; junction bases outside the gene matches: 14. CDR1 and CDR2 (germline): MNHEY, SMNVEV (reference sequence). CDR3 sequence (DNA): TGTGCCAGCAGCCCGGGACTAGCGGGAGGCCTATCCTATGATGAGCAGTTCTTC. Amino acids: CASSPGLAGGLSYDEQFF.

The chain carries TRBV25-1 and TRBJ2-3; either TRBD1 or TRBD2 may supply D (6 bases each). V was trimmed by 5 bases and J by 8 bases, leaving 23 bases between them. The germline V gene encodes CDR1 MGHDK and CDR2 SYGVNS. CDR3 length equals 16 residues. The DNA for the CDR3 is TGTGCCAGCAGTTTACAGGCAGGGGAGGTAGGCGCTACGCAGTATTTT. Protein product: CASSLQAGEVGATQYF.

This clonotype was counted a few times. The chain links TRBV20-1 to TRBJ1-5, with TRBD1 matching 7 bases. V dropped 4 bases and J dropped 2; count of bases not matched to a gene: 11. Germline CDR1 and CDR2: DFQATT and SNEGSKA (reference sequence). This CDR3 has 16 amino acids. CDR3 residues: CSATPEGARGNQPQHF. The DNA for the CDR3 is TGCAGTGCTACTCCCGAGGGGGCTCGTGGCAATCAGCCCCAGCATTTT.

The chain is built from TRBV7-9 and TRBJ2-7, with D perhaps TRBD1 (6 bases). The CDR3 extends over 17 amino acids. In germline, CDR1 is SEHNR, CDR2 FQNEAQ (reference sequence). Trimming pared 1 base from V and 2 bases from J, leaving 18 bases between. The CDR3 sequence: CASSLVEAGELAYEQYF. The CDR3 DNA is TGTGCCAGCAGCTTAGTTGAAGCAGGGGAGCTTGCCTACGAGCAGTACTTC.

This clonotype has more than one count but fewer than ten. For the CDR3, the DNA is TGTGCCAGCAGCTTAGGCGGGAGGCTAGCCAAAAACATTCAGTACTTC. It is translated as CASSLGGRLAKNIQYF. The J gene is TRBJ2-4, the V gene TRBV7-2; 8 nucleotides agree with TRBD2. Germline V lookup: CDR1 SGHTA, CDR2 FQGNSA. The CDR3 is made up of 16 amino acids. V shed 1 base and J 0 bases; nucleotides not matched to a gene: 2.

The gene calls are TRBV6-4 and TRBJ2-2; 13 bases align to TRBD2. Germline V CDR1 and CDR2: MRHNA, SNTAGT. The CDR3 has 15 residues. J was trimmed by 6 bases and V by 3 bases; bases with no gene match: 1. The CDR3 loop reads CASSEGLAGSGELFF. For the CDR3, the DNA is TGTGCCAGCAGTGAGGGACTAGCGGGATCCGGGGAGCTGTTTTTT.

The CDR3 DNA reads TGCGCCAGCAGCCAAGACCTGACAGCCGGGAACACCGGGGAGCTGTTTTTT. Translation: CASSQDLTAGNTGELFF. V is TRBV4-3 and J is TRBJ2-2, with D possibly TRBD1 on 5 matching bases. The CDR3 extends over 17 amino acids. In germline, CDR1 is LGHNA, CDR2 YSLEER. V gave up 0 bases and J gave up 1 base, with 12 bases separating them.

This clonotype was seen a few times. This rearrangement joins TRBV5-4 to TRBJ1-2; D unresolved. Deletions cut 2 bases from V and 6 bases from J, with 8 bases between. Germline V CDR1 and CDR2: SGHNT, YYREEE (reference sequence). The CDR3 loop spans 12 amino acids. CDR3 DNA: TGTGCCAGCAGCTTTTTGGCAGATGGCTACACCTTC. Translating gives CASSFLADGYTF.

With respect to this clonotype: This clone may be a read error of a much larger clone one base away. The rearrangement links TRBV4-3 to TRBJ2-7; 7 nucleotides agree with TRBD1. Losses at the gene ends were 8 bases for V and 3 bases for J; bases not matched to a gene: 4. Germline V lookup: CDR1 LGHNA, CDR2 YSLEER. The CDR3 totals 12 residues. This chain's CDR3 is CASRDRDYEQYF. The CDR3 DNA sequence: TGCGCCAGCCGCGACAGGGACTACGAGCAGTACTTC.

This chain uses TRBV27 with TRBJ2-2; D remains unclear. Germline values: CDR1 MNHEY, CDR2 SMNVEV (reference sequence). This CDR3 region has 14 residues. Deletions cut 3 bases from V and 2 bases from J, with 7 bases between. The CDR3 DNA reads as TGTGCCAGCAGTTTCACAGTAAACACCGGGGAGCTGTTTTTT. Translated, it gives CASSFTVNTGELFF.

Ten or more counts support this clonotype. In DNA form, the CDR3 reads TGTGCCATCAGTGAAGGGGGCGGGGCAAATCAGCCCCAGCATTTT. Translation gives CAISEGGGANQPQHF. The chain uses TRBV10-3 and TRBJ1-5, with 7 bases fitting TRBD1. V gave up 3 bases and J gave up 4 bases; unmatched junction bases: 6. Germline values: CDR1 ENHRY, CDR2 SYGVKD. The CDR3 length is 15 residues.

This clonotype was counted ten times or more. V gene TRBV7-9 combines with J gene TRBJ2-5, with a weak D call TRBD2 (5 bases). CDR1 SEHNR and CDR2 FQNEAQ come from the germline V gene (reference sequence). CDR3 length equals 15 residues. Deletions cut 7 bases from V and 0 bases from J, with 15 bases between. In nucleotides, the CDR3 is TGTGCCAGCAACCCCGCTTCGGGGTACCAAGAGACCCAGTACTTC. This codes for CASNPASGYQETQYF. Filled out from reference TRBV7-9 and TRBJ2-5, the complete variable domain reads DTGVSQNPRHKITKRGQNVTFRCDPISEHNRLYWYRQTLGQGPEFLTYFQNEAQLEKSRLLSDRFSAERPKGSFSTLEIQRTEQGDSAMYLCASNPASGYQETQYFGPGTRLLVL.

The sample holds many counts of this clonotype. The CDR3 region has the DNA TGTGCCAGCAGTTACGGGACAGGGCCCGGCTACACCTTC. Its protein is CASSYGTGPGYTF. V and J are TRBV6-5 and TRBJ1-2, with 9 positions matching TRBD1. Germline trimming cut 2 bases from V and 8 bases from J; bases unmatched to any gene: 3. CDR3 length equals 13 residues. The germline CDR1 and CDR2 sequences are MNHEY and SVGAGI.

Only a few counts were recorded for this clonotype. The chain employs TRBV11-2 and TRBJ2-7, with 8 bases fitting TRBD1. The ends lost 5 bases at V and 3 bases at J; junction bases unmatched: 18. This CDR3 contains 18 residues. Germline V gene data show CDR1 as SGHAT and CDR2 as FQNNGV. CDR3 sequence (DNA): TGTGCCAGCAGCCCTCCCGTTGATTGGACAGGGTCTATCTACGAGCAGTACTTC. This sequence encodes CASSPPVDWTGSIYEQYF.

This clonotype was counted between two and nine times. The chain links TRBV9 to TRBJ1-5; D ambiguous. There are 15 residues in the CDR3. Looked up from germline, CDR1 is SGDLS and CDR2 is YYNGEE. The ends were cut back, 0 bases at V and 4 bases at J, with 11 bases in the middle. Here the CDR3 DNA reads TGTGCCAGCAGCGTAGGAGACACTCGGAATCAGCCCCAGCATTTT. Its translation is CASSVGDTRNQPQHF.

This chain joins TRBV6-2 or TRBV6-3 and TRBJ1-2; tentatively, D is TRBD1 (6 bases). This CDR3 has 15 residues. V was cut by 6 bases and J by 4 bases, with 18 bases left in between. Germline loops: CDR1 MNHEY, CDR2 SVGEGT. The CDR3 region is CASSAVARGIYGYTF. The CDR3 coding sequence is TGTGCCAGCAGCGCCGTGGCCAGGGGCATCTATGGCTACACCTTC.

This clonotype was counted at least ten times. This chain connects TRBV11-2 to TRBJ2-1; TRBD1 agrees at 9 bases. The CDR3 totals 17 residues. J was trimmed by 5 bases and V by 5 bases; bases with no gene match: 13. From germline, CDR1 is SGHAT and CDR2 FQNNGV. CDR3 sequence: CASSAPLDRGYDNEQFF. CDR3 coding DNA: TGTGCCAGCAGCGCCCCGCTCGACAGGGGGTACGACAATGAGCAGTTCTTC.